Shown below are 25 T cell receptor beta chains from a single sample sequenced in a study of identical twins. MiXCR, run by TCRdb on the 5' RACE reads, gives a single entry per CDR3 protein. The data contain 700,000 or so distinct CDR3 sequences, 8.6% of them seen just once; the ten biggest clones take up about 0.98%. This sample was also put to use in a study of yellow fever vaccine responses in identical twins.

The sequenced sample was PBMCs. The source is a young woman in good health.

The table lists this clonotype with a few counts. CDR3 in amino acids: CASSRRRGPHNEQFF. CDR3 coding DNA: TGTGCCAGCAGCCGGCGCCGAGGGCCCCACAATGAGCAGTTCTTC. The chain carries TRBV13 and TRBJ2-1, with D tentatively TRBD2 (5 bases). From germline, CDR1 is PRHDT and CDR2 FYEKMQ (reference sequence). This CDR3 is 15 amino acids long. V was clipped by 5 bases and J by 5 bases, with 16 bases between them.

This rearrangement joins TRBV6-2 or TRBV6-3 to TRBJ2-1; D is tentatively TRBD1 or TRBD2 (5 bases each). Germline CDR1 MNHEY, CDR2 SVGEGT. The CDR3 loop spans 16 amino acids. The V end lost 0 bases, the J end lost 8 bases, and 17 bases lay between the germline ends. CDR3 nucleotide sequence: TGTGCCAGCAGTTACTCTTCATGGGGGTCGCGGGATGAGCAGTTCTTC. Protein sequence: CASSYSSWGSRDEQFF.

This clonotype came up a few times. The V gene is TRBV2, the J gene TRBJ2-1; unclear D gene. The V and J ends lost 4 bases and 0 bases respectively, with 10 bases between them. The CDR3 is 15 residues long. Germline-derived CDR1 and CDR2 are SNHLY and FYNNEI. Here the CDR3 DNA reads TGTGCCAGCAGTGTCACCCTGAGCTCCTACAATGAGCAGTTCTTC. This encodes CASSVTLSSYNEQFF.

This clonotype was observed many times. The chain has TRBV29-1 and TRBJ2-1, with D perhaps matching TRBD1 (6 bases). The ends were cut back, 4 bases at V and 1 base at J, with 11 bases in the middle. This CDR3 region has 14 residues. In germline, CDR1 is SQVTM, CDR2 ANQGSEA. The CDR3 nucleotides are TGCAGCGTTGTTTCACAGGGATCCTACAATGAGCAGTTCTTC. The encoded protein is CSVVSQGSYNEQFF.

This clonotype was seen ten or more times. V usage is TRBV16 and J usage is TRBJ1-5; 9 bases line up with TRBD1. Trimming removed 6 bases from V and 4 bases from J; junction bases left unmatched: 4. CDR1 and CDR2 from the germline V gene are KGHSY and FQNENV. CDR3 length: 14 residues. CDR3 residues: CASRGGTGNQPQHF. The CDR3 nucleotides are TGTGCCAGCAGGGGAGGGACAGGGAATCAGCCCCAGCATTTT.

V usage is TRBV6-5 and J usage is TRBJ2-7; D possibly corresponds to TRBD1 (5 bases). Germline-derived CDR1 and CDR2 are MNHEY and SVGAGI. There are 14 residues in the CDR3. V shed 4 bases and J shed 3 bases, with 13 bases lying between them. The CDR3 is CASSFPDQGYEQYF. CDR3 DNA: TGTGCCAGCAGTTTCCCCGACCAGGGCTACGAGCAGTACTTC.

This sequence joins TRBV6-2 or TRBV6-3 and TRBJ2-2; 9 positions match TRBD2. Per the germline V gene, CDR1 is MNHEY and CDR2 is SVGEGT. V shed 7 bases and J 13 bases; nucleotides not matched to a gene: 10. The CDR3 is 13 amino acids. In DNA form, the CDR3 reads TGTGCCAGCATCAAACCCGGGACTAGCCGGCTGTTTTTT. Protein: CASIKPGTSRLFF.

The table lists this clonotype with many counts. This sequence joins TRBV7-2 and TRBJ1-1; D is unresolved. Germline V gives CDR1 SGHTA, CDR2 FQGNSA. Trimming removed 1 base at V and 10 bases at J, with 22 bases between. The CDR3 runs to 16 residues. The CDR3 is CASSLGSLSPRTPAFF. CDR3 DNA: TGTGCCAGCAGCTTAGGGTCATTGAGCCCCCGGACCCCAGCTTTCTTT.

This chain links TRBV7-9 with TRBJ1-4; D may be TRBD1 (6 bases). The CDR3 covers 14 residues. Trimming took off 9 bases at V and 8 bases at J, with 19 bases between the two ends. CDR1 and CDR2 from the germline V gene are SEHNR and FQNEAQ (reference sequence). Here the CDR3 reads CASRRPGAGEKLFF. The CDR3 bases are TGTGCCAGTCGACGCCCGGGGGCTGGGGAAAAACTGTTTTTT.

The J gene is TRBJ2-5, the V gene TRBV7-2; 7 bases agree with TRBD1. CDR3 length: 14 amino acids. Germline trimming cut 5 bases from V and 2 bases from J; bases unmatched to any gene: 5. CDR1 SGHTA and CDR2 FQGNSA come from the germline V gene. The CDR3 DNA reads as TGTGCCAGCAGCCGAGACAGGGTTCAAGAGACCCAGTACTTC. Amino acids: CASSRDRVQETQYF.

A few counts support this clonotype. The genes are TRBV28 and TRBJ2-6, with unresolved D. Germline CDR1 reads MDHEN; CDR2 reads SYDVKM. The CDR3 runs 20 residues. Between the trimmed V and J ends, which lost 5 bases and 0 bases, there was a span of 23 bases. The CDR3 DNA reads TGTGCCAGCAGTAGCTATCCGGGCAGGTCCAAGGACTCTGGGGCCAACGTCCTGACTTTC. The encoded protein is CASSSYPGRSKDSGANVLTF.

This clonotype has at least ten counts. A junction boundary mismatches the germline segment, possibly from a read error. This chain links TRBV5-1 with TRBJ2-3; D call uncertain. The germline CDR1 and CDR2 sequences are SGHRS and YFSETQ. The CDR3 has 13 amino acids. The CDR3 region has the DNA TGTGCCAGCAGCTTGGGCGACCTCGATACGCAGTATTTT. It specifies CASSLGDLDTQYF.

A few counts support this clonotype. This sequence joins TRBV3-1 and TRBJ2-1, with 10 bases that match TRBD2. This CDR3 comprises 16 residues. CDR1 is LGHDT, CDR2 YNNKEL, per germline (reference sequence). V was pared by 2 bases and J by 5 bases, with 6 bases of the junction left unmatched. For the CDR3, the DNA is TGTGCCAGCAGCCAATACGAGCGGGGGGGTGACAATGAGCAGTTCTTC. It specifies CASSQYERGGDNEQFF.

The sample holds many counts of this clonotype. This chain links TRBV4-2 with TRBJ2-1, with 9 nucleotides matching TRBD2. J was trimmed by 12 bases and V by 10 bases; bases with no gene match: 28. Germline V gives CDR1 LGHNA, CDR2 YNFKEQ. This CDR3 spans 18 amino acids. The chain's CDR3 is CATITPGLAMKNSLGQFF. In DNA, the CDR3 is TGTGCCACCATAACCCCGGGACTAGCCATGAAAAACAGCCTGGGGCAGTTCTTC.

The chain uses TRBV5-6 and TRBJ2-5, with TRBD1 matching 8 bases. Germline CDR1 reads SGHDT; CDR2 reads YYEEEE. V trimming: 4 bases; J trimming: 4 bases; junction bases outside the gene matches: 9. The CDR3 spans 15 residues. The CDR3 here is CASSRRQGPRETQYF. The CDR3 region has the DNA TGTGCCAGCAGCAGGAGACAGGGGCCGCGAGAGACCCAGTACTTC.

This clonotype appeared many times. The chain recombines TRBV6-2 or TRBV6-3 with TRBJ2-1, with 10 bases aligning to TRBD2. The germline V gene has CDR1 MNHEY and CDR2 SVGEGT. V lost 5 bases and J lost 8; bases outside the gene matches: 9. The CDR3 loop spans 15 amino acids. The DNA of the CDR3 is TGTGCCAGCAGTCAACTAGCGGGGTATGTCTATGAGCAGTTCTTC. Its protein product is CASSQLAGYVYEQFF.

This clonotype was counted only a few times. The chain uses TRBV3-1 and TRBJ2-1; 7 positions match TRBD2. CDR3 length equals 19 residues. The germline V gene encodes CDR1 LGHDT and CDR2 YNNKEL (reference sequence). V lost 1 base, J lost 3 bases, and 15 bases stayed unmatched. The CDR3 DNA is TGTGCCAGCAGCCAAGCCGTTCCTTGGGGGGGTTCCGACTACAATGAGCAGTTCTTC. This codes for CASSQAVPWGGSDYNEQFF.

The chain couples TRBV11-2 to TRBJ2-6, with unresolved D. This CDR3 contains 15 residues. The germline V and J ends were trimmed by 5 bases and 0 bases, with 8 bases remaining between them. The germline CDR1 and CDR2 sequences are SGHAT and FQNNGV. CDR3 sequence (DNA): TGTGCCAGCAGCGGTGGCTTCTCTGGGGCCAACGTCCTGACTTTC. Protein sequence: CASSGGFSGANVLTF.

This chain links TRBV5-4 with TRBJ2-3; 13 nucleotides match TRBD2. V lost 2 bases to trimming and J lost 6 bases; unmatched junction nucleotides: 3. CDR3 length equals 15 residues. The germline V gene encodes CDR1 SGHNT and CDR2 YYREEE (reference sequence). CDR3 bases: TGTGCCAGCAGCTTCCCACTAGCGGGGGGGGATACGCAGTATTTT. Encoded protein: CASSFPLAGGDTQYF.

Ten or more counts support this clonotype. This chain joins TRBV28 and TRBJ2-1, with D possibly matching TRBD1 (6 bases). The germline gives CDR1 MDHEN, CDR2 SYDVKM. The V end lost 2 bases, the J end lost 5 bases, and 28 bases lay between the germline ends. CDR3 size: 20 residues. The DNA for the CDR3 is TGTGCCAGCAGTTTACTATATGGGTATGGGTCAGGGGCTACAGACAATGAGCAGTTCTTC. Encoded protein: CASSLLYGYGSGATDNEQFF. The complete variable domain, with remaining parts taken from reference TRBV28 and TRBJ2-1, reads DVKVTQSSRYLVKRTGEKVFLECVQDMDHENMFWYRQDPGLGLRLIYFSYDVKMKEKGDIPEGYSVSREKKERFSLILESASTNQTSMYLCASSLLYGYGSGATDNEQFFGPGTRLTVL.

The CDR3 sequence is CSARVTGLGTEAFF. The CDR3 DNA reads as TGCAGTGCTAGAGTTACAGGATTGGGTACTGAAGCTTTCTTT. V is TRBV20-1 and J is TRBJ1-1, with TRBD1 as a possible D gene (5 bases). With 1 base removed from V and 5 bases from J, the gap between germline ends came to 14 bases. CDR1 is DFQATT, CDR2 SNEGSKA, per germline (reference sequence). The CDR3 is 14 amino acids.

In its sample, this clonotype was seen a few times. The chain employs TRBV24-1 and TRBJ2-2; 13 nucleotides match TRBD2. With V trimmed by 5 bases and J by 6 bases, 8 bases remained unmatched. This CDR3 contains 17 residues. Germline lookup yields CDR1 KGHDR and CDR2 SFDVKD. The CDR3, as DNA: TGTGCCACCAGTGGCTTACTAGCGGGAGGGCCCTCCGGGGAGCTGTTTTTT. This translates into CATSGLLAGGPSGELFF.

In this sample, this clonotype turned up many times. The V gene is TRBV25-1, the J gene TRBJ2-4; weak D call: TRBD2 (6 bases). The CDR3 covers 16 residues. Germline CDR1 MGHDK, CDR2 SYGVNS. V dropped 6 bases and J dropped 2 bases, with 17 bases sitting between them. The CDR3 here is CASSPGFGGSKNIQYF. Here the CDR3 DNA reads TGTGCCAGCAGCCCTGGGTTCGGAGGGTCCAAAAACATTCAGTACTTC.

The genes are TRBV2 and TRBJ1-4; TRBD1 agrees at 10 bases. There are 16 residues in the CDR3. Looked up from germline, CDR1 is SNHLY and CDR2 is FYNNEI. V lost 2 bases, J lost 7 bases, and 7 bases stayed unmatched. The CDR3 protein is CASSEFMGQGSEKLFF. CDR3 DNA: TGTGCCAGCAGTGAATTCATGGGACAGGGGTCTGAAAAACTGTTTTTT.

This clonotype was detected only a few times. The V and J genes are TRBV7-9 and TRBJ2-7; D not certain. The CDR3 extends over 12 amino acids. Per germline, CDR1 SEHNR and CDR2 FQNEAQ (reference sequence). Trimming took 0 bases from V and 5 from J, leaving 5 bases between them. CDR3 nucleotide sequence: TGTGCCAGCAGCTTAGCCACCGACGAGCAGTACTTC. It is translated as CASSLATDEQYF.